This T cell receptor beta chain was sequenced in a study of T cell repertoires in cytomegalovirus infection. The CDR3 has 13 residues. J gave up 4 bases and V 6 bases, and 4 bases lay outside the gene matches. Of note for this clonotype: A single base separates this from a much larger clone, so it may be a read error.

TCRdb re-called the reads with MiXCR, one entry per CDR3 protein. The table includes 350,000 to 500,000 distinct CDR3 sequences, roughly 30% detected once. The chain joins TRBV12-3 or TRBV12-4 to TRBJ2-5; 8 nucleotides agree with TRBD1. The sample taken for sequencing was PBMCs. This receptor was identified in a human donor in good health (CMV status not recorded). Some clones in this sample may be carry-over from other donors' samples. DNA for the CDR3: TGTGCCAGCAGATTACAGGGGGGAGAGACCCAGTACTTC. Its translation is CASRLQGGETQYF.